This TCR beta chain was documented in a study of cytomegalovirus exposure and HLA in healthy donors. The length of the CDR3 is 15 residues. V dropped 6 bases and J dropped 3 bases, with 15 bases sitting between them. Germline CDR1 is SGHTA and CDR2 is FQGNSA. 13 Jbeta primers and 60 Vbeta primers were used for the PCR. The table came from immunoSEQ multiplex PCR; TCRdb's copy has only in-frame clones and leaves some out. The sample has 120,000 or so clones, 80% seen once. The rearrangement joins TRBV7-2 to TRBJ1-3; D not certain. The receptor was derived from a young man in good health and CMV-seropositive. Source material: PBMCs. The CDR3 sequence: CASSRGFGVGNTIYF. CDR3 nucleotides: TGTGCCAGCAGTCGAGGGTTTGGGGTTGGAAACACCATATATTTT.